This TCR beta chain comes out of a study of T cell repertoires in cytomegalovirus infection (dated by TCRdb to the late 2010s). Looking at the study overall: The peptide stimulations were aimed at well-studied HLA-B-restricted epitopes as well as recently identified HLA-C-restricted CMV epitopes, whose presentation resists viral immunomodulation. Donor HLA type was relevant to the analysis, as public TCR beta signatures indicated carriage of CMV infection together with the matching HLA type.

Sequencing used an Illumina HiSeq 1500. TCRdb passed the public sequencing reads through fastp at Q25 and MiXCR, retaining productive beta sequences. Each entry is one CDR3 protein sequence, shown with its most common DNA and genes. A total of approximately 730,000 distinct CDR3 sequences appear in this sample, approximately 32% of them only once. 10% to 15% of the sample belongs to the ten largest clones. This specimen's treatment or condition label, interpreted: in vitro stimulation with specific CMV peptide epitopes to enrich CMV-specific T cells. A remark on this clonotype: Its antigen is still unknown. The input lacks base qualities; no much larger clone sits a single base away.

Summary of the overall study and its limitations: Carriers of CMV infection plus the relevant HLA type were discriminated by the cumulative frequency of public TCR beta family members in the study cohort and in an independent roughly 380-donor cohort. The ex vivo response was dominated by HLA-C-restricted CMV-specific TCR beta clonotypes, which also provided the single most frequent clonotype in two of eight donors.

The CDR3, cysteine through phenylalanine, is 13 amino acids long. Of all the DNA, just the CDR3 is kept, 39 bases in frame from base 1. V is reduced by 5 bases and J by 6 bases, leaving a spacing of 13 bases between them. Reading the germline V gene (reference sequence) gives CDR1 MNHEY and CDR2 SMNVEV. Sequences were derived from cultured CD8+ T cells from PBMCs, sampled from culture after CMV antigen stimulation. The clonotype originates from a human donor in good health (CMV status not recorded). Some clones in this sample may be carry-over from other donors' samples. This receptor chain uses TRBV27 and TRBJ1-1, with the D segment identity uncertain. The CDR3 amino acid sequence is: CASSTGSFAEAFF. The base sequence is TGTGCCAGCAGTACCGGTAGTTTCGCTGAAGCTTTCTTT.